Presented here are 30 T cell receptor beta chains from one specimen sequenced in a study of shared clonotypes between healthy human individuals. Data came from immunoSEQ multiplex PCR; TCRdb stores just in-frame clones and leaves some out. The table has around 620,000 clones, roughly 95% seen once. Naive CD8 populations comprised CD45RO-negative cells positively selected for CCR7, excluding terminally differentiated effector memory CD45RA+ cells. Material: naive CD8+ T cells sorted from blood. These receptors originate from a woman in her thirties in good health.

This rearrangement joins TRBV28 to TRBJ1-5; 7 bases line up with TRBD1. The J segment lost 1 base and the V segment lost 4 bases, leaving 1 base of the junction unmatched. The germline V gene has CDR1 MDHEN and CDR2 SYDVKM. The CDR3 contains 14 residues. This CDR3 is CASSSGQSNQPQHF. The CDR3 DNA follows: TGTGCCAGCAGTTCGGGACAGAGCAATCAGCCCCAGCATTTT.

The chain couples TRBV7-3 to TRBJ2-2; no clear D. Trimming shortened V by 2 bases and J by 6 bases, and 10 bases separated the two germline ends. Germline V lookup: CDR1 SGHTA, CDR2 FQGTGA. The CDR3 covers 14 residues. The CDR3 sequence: CASSLLARAGELFF. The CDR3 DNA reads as TGTGCCAGCAGCTTATTGGCGCGAGCCGGGGAGCTGTTTTTT.

CDR3 protein: CASSLGDYEKLFF. DNA of the CDR3: TGTGCCAGCAGCTTAGGGGATTATGAAAAACTGTTTTTT. The chain combines TRBV11-2 with TRBJ1-4; no definite D call. Germline CDR1 SGHAT, CDR2 FQNNGV. Trimming took 1 base from V and 6 from J, leaving 6 bases between them. This CDR3 has 13 amino acids.

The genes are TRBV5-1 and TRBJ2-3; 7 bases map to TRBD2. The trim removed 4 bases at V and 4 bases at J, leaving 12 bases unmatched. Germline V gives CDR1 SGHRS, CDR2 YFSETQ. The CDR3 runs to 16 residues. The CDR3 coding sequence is TGCGCCAGCAGCCCTGAGCGGGATTACCCTCCAGATACGCAGTATTTT. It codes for CASSPERDYPPDTQYF.

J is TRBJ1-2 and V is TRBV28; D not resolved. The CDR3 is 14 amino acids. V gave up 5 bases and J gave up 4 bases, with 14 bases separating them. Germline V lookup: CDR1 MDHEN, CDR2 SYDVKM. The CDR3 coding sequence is TGTGCCAGCAGTCCGTCCGAGACACGCTATGGCTACACCTTC. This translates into CASSPSETRYGYTF.

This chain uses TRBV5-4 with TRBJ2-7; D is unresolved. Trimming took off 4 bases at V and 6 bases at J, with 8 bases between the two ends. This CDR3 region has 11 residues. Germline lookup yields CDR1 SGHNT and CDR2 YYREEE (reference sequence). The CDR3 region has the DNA TGTGCCAGCAGCACCGCCGCCGAGCAGTACTTC. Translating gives CASSTAAEQYF.

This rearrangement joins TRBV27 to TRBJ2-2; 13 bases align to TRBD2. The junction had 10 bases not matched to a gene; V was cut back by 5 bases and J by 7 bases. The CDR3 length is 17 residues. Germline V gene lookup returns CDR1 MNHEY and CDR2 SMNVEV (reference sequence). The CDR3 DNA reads TGTGCCAGCAGTCCCTCACTAGCGGGAGGGCCTTTCGGGGAGCTGTTTTTT. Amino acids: CASSPSLAGGPFGELFF.

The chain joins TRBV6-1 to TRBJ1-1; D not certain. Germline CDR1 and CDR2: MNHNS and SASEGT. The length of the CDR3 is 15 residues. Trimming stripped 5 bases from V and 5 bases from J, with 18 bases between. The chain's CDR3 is CASSNGREGPTEAFF. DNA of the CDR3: TGTGCCAGCAGTAACGGCCGAGAAGGACCAACTGAAGCTTTCTTT.

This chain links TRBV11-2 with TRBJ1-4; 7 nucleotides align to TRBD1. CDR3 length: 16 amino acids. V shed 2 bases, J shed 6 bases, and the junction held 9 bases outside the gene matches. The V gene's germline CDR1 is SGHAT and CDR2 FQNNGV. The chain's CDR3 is CASSLSPGQFDEKLFF. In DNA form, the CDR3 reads TGTGCCAGCAGCTTATCCCCGGGACAGTTCGATGAAAAACTGTTTTTT.

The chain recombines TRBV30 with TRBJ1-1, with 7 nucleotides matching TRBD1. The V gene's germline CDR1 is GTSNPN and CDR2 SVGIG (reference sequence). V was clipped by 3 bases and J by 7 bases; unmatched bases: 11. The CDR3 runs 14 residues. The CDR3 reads CAWRALQGSDEAFF. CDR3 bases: TGTGCCTGGAGGGCGTTACAGGGGTCGGATGAAGCTTTCTTT.

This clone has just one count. CDR3 in amino acids: CASGRALPSTDTQYF. In DNA form, the CDR3 reads TGTGCCAGTGGGAGGGCCCTACCTAGCACAGATACGCAGTATTTT. J is TRBJ2-3 and V is TRBV28; the match to TRBD2 covers 7 bases. V lost 9 bases, J lost 0 bases, and 9 bases stayed unmatched. CDR3 length: 15 amino acids. Germline V gene lookup returns CDR1 MDHEN and CDR2 SYDVKM.

Here the CDR3 reads CASSGTGASTDTQYF. CDR3 in DNA: TGTGCCAGTAGCGGGACAGGGGCTAGCACAGATACGCAGTATTTT. The rearrangement uses TRBV19 and TRBJ2-3, with 10 bases lining up with TRBD1. Losses at the gene ends were 6 bases for V and 0 bases for J; bases not matched to a gene: 3. The CDR3 totals 15 residues. Germline-derived CDR1 and CDR2 are LNHDA and SQIVND (reference sequence). Full variable domain (outside the CDR3, taken from reference TRBV19 and TRBJ2-3): DGGITQSPKYLFRKEGQNVTLSCEQNLNHDAMYWYRQDPGQGLRLIYYSQIVNDFQKGDIAEGYSVSREKKESFPLTVTSAQKNPTAFYLCASSGTGASTDTQYFGPGTRLTVL.

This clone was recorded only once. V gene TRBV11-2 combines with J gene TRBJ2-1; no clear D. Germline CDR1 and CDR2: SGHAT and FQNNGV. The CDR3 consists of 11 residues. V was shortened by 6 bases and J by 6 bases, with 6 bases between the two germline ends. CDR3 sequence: CASSPANEQFF. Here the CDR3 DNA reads TGTGCCAGCAGTCCCGCCAATGAGCAGTTCTTC. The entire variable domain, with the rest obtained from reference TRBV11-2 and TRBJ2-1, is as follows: EAGVAQSPRYKIIEKRQSVAFWCNPISGHATLYWYQQILGQGPKLLIQFQNNGVVDDSQLPKDRFSAERLKGVDSTLKIQPAKLEDSAVYLCASSPANEQFFGPGTRLTVL.

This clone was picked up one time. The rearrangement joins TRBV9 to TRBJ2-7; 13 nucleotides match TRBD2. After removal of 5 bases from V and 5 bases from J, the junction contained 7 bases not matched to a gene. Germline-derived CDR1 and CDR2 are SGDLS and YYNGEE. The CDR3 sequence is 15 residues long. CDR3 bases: TGTGCCAGCAGTACCTACGGACTAGCGGGAGACGAGCAGTACTTC. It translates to CASSTYGLAGDEQYF. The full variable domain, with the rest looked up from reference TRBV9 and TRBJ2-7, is DSGVTQTPKHLITATGQRVTLRCSPRSGDLSVYWYQQSLDQGLQFLIQYYNGEERAKGNILERFSAQQFPDLHSELNLSSLELGDSALYFCASSTYGLAGDEQYFGPGTRLTVT.

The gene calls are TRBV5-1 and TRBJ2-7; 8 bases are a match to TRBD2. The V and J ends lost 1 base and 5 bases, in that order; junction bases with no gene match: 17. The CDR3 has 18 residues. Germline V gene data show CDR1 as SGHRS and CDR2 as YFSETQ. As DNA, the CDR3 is TGCGCCAGCAGCTTGTTTCCGTTTGGCGCGGGAGGCATCGACGAGCAGTACTTC. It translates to CASSLFPFGAGGIDEQYF.

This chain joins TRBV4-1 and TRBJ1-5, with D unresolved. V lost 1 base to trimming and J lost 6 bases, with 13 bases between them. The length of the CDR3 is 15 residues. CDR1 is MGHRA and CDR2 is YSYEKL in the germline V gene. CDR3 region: CASSQGLGRSQPQHF. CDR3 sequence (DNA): TGCGCCAGCAGCCAAGGCCTTGGGCGGTCTCAGCCCCAGCATTTT.

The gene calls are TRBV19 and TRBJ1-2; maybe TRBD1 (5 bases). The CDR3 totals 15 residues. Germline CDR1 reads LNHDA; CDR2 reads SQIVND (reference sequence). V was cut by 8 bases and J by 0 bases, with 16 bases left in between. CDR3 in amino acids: CASAVDRLANYGYTF. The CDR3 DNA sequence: TGTGCCAGTGCGGTTGACAGACTTGCTAACTATGGCTACACCTTC.

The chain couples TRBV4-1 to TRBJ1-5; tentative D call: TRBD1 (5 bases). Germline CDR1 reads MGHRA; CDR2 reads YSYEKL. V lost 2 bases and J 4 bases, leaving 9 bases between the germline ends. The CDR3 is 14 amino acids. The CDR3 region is CASSQPGGNQPQHF. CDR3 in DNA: TGCGCCAGCAGCCAACCCGGGGGAAATCAGCCCCAGCATTTT.

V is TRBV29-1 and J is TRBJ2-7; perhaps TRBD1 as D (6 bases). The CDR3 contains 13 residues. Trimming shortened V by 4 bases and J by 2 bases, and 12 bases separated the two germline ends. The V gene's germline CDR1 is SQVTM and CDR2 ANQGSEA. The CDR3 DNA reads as TGCAGCGTTGTTCGGGACACCACCTACGAGCAGTACTTC. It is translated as CSVVRDTTYEQYF.

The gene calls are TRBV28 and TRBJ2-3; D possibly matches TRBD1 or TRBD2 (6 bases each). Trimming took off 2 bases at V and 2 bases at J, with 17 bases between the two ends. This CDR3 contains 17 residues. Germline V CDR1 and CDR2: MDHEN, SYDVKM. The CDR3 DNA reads TGTGCCAGCAGTTTACTCGGAGGAGGGACATTCACAGATACGCAGTATTTT. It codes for CASSLLGGGTFTDTQYF.

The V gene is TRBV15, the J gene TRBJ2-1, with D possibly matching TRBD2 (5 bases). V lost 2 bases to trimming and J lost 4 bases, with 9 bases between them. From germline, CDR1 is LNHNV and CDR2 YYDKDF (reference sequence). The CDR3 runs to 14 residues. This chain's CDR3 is CATSRRSGYNEQFF. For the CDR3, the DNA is TGTGCCACCAGCAGAAGGAGCGGTTACAATGAGCAGTTCTTC.

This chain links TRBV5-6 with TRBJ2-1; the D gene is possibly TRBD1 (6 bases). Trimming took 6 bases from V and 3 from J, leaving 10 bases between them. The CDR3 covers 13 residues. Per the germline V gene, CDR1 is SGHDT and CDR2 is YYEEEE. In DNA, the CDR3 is TGTGCCAGCAAACAGGGCTACTACAATGAGCAGTTCTTC. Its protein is CASKQGYYNEQFF.

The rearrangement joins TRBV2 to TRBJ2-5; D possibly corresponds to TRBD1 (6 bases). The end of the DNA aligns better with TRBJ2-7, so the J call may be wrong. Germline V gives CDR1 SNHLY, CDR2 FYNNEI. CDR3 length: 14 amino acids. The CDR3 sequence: CASSEAGGLNEQYF. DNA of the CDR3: TGTGCCAGCAGTGAGGCTGGGGGCCTCAACGAGCAGTACTTC.

CDR3 DNA: TGTGCCAGCAGCCTGGACCGGGAGAGTGAGCAGTTCTTC. This encodes CASSLDRESEQFF. The V and J genes are TRBV28 and TRBJ2-1; D might be TRBD2 (6 bases). Trimming left V 6 bases short and J 9 bases short, with 15 bases between. The CDR3 length is 13 residues. CDR1 and CDR2 (germline): MDHEN, SYDVKM.

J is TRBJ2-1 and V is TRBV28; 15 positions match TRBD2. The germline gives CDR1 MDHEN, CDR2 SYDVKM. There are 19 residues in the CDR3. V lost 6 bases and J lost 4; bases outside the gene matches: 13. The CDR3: CASRPLGLAGGPGYNEQFF. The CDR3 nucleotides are TGTGCCAGCAGACCCCTTGGACTAGCGGGAGGGCCGGGTTACAATGAGCAGTTCTTC.

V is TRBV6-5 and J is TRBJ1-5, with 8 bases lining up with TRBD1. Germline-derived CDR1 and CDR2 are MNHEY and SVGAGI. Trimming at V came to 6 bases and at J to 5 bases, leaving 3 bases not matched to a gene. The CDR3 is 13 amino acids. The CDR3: CASRTGADQPQHF. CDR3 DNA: TGTGCCAGCAGGACAGGGGCAGATCAGCCCCAGCATTTT.

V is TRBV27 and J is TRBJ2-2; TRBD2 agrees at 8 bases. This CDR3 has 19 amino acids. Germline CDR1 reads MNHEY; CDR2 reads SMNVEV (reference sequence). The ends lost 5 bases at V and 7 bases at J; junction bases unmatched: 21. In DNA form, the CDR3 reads TGTGCCAGCAGTCCCCACCCCGGGAGGGCGGCGAGAAAAGGCGGGGAGCTGTTTTTT. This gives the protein CASSPHPGRAARKGGELFF.

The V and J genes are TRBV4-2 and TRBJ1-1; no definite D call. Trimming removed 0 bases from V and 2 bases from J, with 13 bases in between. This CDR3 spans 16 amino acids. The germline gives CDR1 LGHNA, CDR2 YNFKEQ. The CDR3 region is CASSQDLSFLNTEAFF. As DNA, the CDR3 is TGTGCCAGCAGCCAAGATCTTTCCTTCTTAAACACTGAAGCTTTCTTT.

CDR3 DNA sequence: TGTGCCAGCAGTCTCGGGGAGGGGTTTTTCGGAAACACCATATATTTT. It translates to CASSLGEGFFGNTIYF. The V and J genes are TRBV28 and TRBJ1-3, with D perhaps matching TRBD1 (5 bases). This CDR3 has 16 residues. Trimming pared 5 bases from V and 4 bases from J, leaving 18 bases between. Germline V gene data show CDR1 as MDHEN and CDR2 as SYDVKM. Full variable domain (remainder filled in from reference TRBV28 and TRBJ1-3): DVKVTQSSRYLVKRTGEKVFLECVQDMDHENMFWYRQDPGLGLRLIYFSYDVKMKEKGDIPEGYSVSREKKERFSLILESASTNQTSMYLCASSLGEGFFGNTIYFGEGSWLTVV.

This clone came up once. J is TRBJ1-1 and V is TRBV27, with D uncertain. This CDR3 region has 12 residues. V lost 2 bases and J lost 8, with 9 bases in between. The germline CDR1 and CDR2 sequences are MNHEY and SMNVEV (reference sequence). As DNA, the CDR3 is TGTGCCAGCAGTTTACCGGGTATGGAAGCTTTCTTT. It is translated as CASSLPGMEAFF.